This T cell receptor (beta chain) appears in the sequencing data of a study of CD8 T cells in Susac syndrome. Points from the study as a whole: An acknowledgment was made by the study that its TCR sequencing and HLA analysis involved relatively few individuals.

The multiple sclerosis controls, all treatment-naive patients, had relapsing-remitting disease that was stable or active. After removal of 5 bases from V and 2 bases from J, the junction contained 6 bases not matched to a gene. Germline CDR1 is LNHDA and CDR2 is SQIVND (reference sequence). The CDR3 extends over 15 amino acids. RNA totalling about 0.5 to 1 ug underwent reverse transcription with random hexamers. TCRdb reprocessed the immunoSEQ multiplex PCR reads with MiXCR, giving one entry per CDR3 protein. Of around 270,000 distinct CDR3 sequences listed, roughly 85% are singletons. Note on this clonotype: Its antigen is unknown.

The sample taken for sequencing was CD8+ T cells from PBMCs. This chain links TRBV19 with TRBJ2-1; 7 nucleotides line up with TRBD2. The source is a human donor with multiple sclerosis. Here the CDR3 reads CASSFTSVTYNEQFF. The CDR3 DNA follows: TGTGCCAGTAGTTTCACTAGCGTCACCTACAATGAGCAGTTCTTC.